This T cell receptor (beta chain) was captured in a study of T cell clonality in common variable immunodeficiency. This clone showed up many times. Its cognate antigen is unknown. The read halts 3 residues ahead of the CDR3 end, with the missing end drawn from the germline J gene. The CDR3 is made up of 15 amino acids. After removal of 6 bases from V and 1 base from J, the junction contained 3 bases not matched to a gene. CDR1 and CDR2 (germline): LNHDA, SQIVND (reference sequence). Both groups were predominantly of Caucasian heritage. Generated by immunoSEQ multiplex PCR, the TCRdb table keeps only in-frame clones and is missing some. This sample comprises about 52,000 clones, none seen once only. Points from the study as a whole: Repertoire-complication correlations in CVID were limited by patient heterogeneity.

This TCR was recovered from a person aged 18-69 years in good health. The sequencing input was peripheral blood mononuclear cells. The chain employs TRBV19 and TRBJ2-3; 11 nucleotides align to TRBD2. The part of the CDR3 DNA that was read is TGTGCCAGTAGGACTAGCGGGGTCCGCACAGATACG. This translates into CASRTSGVRTDT. The full CDR3 is CASRTSGVRTDTQYF.